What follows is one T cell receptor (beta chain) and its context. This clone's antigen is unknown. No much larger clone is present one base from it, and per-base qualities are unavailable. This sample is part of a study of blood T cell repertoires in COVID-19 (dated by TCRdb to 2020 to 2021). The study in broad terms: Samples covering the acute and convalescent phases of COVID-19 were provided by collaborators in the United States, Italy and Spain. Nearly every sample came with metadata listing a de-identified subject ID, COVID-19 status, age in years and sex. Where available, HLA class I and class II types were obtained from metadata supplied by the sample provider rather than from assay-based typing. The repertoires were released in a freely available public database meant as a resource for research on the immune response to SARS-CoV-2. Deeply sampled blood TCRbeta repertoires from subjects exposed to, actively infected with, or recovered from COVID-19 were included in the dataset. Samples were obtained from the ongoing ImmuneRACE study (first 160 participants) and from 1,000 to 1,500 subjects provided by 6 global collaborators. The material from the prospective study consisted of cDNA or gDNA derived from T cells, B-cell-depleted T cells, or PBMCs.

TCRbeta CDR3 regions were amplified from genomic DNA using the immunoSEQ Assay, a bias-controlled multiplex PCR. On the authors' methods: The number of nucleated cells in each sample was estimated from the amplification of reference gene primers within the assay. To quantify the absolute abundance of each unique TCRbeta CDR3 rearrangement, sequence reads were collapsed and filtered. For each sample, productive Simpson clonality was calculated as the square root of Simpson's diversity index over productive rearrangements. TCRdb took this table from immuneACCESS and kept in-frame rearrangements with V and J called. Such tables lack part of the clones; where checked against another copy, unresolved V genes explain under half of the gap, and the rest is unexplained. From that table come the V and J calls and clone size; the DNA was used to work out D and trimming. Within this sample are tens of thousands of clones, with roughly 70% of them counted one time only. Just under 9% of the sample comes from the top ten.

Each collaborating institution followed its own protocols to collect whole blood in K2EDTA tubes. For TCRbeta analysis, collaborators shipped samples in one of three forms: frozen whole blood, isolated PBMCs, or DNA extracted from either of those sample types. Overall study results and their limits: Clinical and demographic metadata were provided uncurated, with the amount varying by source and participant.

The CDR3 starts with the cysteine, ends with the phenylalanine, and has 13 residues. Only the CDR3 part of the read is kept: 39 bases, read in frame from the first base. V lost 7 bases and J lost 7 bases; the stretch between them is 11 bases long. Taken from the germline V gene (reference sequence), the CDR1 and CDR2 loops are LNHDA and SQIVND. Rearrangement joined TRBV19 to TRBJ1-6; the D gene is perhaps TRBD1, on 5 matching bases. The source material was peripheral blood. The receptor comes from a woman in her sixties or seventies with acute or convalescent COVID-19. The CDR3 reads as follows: CASKLAGNSPLHF. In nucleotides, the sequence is TGTGCCAGTAAATTGGCAGGGAATTCACCCCTCCACTTT.